This T cell receptor beta chain originates from a study of cytomegalovirus exposure and HLA in healthy donors. General study points: After further analysis at a later stage, 16,951 TCR beta sequences were associated with HLA alleles at 0.05 false discovery rate. In a later analysis, the majority of CMV-associated beta chains seemingly showed HLA restriction. A later analysis revealed that TCR association rates differed between HLA loci, peaking at DRB1 and bottoming out at HLA-C. Compared with the approximately 680-donor mean, an Asian-associated ancestry cluster reportedly had fewer N-insertions, according to a later analysis.

A word on this clone: Its antigen is as yet unknown.

V dropped 0 bases and J dropped 1 base, with 10 bases sitting between them. This CDR3 has 17 residues. Germline values: CDR1 MGHRA, CDR2 YSYEKL. Both 60 Vbeta primers and 13 Jbeta primers went into the PCR. Assay used: immunoSEQ multiplex PCR; TCRdb lists only in-frame clones, some missing. The profile covers approximately 170,000 clones, with over 75% appearing a single time and about 2.5% taken by the ten largest. The chain uses TRBV4-1 and TRBJ1-6, with TRBD1 as a possible D gene (5 bases). The sample comprised PBMCs. The origin of this receptor is a male donor in good health and CMV-seronegative. Here the CDR3 DNA reads TGCGCCAGCAGCCAAGAGGAGGGGCAGTCCTATAATTCACCCCTCCACTTT. Its translation is CASSQEEGQSYNSPLHF.